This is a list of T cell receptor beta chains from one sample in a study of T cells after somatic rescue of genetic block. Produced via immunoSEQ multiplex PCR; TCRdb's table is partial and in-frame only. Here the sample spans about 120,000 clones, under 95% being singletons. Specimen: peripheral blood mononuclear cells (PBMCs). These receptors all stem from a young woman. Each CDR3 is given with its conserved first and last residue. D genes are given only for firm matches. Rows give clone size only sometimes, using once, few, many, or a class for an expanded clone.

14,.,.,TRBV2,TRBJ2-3,CASSVSSSPDTQYF,TGTGCCAGCAGTGTAAGTAGCAGTCCAGATACGCAGTATTTT
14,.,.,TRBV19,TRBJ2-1,CASTQALSYNEQFF,TGTGCCAGTACCCAGGCACTCTCCTACAATGAGCAGTTCTTC
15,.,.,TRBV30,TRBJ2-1,CAWTGGASSYNEQFF,TGTGCCTGGACAGGCGGGGCGAGCTCCTACAATGAGCAGTTCTTC
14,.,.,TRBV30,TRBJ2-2,CAWTEFPWTGELFF,TGTGCCTGGACGGAGTTTCCTTGGACCGGGGAGCTGTTTTTT
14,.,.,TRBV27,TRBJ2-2,CASSLFGPFLELFF,TGTGCCAGCAGTTTATTCGGGCCGTTTCTGGAGCTGTTTTTT
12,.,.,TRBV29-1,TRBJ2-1,CSVEAGYNEQFF,TGCAGCGTTGAGGCCGGGTACAATGAGCAGTTCTTC
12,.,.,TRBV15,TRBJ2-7,CATSSRVSEQYF,TGTGCCACCAGCAGCAGGGTTAGCGAGCAGTACTTC
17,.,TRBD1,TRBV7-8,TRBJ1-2,CASSLDRGSTWAYGYTF,TGTGCCAGCAGCTTGGACAGGGGAAGTACATGGGCCTATGGCTACACCTTC
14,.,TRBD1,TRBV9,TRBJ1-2,CASSVPGTARGYTF,TGTGCCAGCAGCGTTCCTGGGACAGCGAGGGGCTACACCTTC
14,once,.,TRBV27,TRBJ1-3,CASTSLSSGNTIYF,TGTGCCAGCACCAGTTTAAGCTCTGGAAACACCATATATTTT
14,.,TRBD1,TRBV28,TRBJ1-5,CASSSGQGHQPQHF,TGTGCCAGCAGTTCGGGACAGGGGCATCAGCCCCAGCATTTT
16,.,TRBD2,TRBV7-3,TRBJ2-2,CASSLLPSGLNGELFF,TGTGCCAGCAGCCTACTGCCCTCGGGACTAAACGGGGAGCTGTTTTTT
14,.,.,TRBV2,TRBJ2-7,CATRRLRNTYEQYF,TGTGCCACCCGACGGCTCAGAAATACCTACGAGCAGTACTTC
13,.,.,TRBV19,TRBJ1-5,CASSMDRDQPQHF,TGTGCCAGTAGTATGGACCGAGATCAGCCCCAGCATTTT
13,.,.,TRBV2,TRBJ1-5,CASTEGTWQPQHF,TGTGCCAGCACGGAGGGGACGTGGCAGCCCCAGCATTTT
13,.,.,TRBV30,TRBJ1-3,CAWTARRENTIYF,TGTGCCTGGACAGCTCGTCGGGAAAACACCATATATTTT
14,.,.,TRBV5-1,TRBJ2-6,CASSFRSGANVLTF,TGCGCCAGCAGCTTCCGGTCTGGGGCCAACGTCCTGACTTTC
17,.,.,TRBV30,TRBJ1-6,CAWSVRSETHHNSPLHF,TGTGCCTGGAGTGTACGGTCCGAGACCCATCACAATTCACCCCTCCACTTT
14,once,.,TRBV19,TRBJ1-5,CASTLGGGNQPQHF,TGTGCCAGTACCCTAGGGGGAGGTAATCAGCCCCAGCATTTT
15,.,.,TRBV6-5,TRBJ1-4,CASSYSPAGSEKLFF,TGTGCCAGCAGTTACTCGCCAGCGGGTTCCGAAAAACTGTTTTTT
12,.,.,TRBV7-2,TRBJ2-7,CASSTPPYEQYF,TGTGCCAGCTCAACCCCCCCCTACGAGCAGTACTTC
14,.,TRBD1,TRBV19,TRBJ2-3,CASSFRTGGDTQYF,TGTGCCAGTAGTTTTAGGACAGGGGGAGATACGCAGTATTTT
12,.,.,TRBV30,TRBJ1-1,CAWSYGNTEAFF,TGTGCCTGGAGTTACGGGAACACTGAAGCTTTCTTT
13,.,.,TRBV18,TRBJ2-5,CASSPGGEETQYF,TGTGCCAGCTCACCAGGAGGGGAAGAGACCCAGTACTTC
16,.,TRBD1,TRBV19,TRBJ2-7,CASSIPTGQGVYEQYF,TGTGCCAGTAGTATTCCCACCGGGCAGGGGGTCTACGAGCAGTACTTC
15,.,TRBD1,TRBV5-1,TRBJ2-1,CASSPFGQGRNEQFF,TGCGCCAGCAGCCCTTTTGGACAGGGAAGGAATGAGCAGTTCTTC
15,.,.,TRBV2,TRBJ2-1,CASSDLGLSTNEQFF,TGTGCCAGCAGTGATTTAGGACTCAGTACAAATGAGCAGTTCTTC
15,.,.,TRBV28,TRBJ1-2,CASSLTTGYPYGYTF,TGTGCCAGCAGTTTAACGACGGGATATCCCTATGGCTACACCTTC
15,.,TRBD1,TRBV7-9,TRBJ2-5,CASSLAPGQQETQYF,TGTGCCAGCAGCTTAGCACCGGGACAGCAAGAGACCCAGTACTTC
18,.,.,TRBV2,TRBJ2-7,CASRHSTSTRPKMVEQYF,TGTGCCAGCAGGCACTCCACATCAACACGGCCTAAAATGGTGGAGCAGTACTTC
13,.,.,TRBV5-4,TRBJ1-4,CASRGEVNEKLFF,TGTGCCAGCAGAGGGGAAGTAAATGAAAAACTGTTTTTT
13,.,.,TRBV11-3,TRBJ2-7,CASSPGTPYEQYF,TGTGCCAGCAGCCCCGGGACACCCTACGAGCAGTACTTC
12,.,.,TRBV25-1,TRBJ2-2,CASRRSTGELFF,TGTGCCAGCCGACGGTCCACCGGGGAGCTGTTTTTT
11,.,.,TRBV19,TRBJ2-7,CASSTGYEQYF,TGTGCCAGTAGTACGGGGTACGAGCAGTACTTC
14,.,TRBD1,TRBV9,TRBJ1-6,CASSAGTGRSPLHF,TGTGCCAGCAGCGCCGGGACAGGCCGATCACCCCTCCACTTT
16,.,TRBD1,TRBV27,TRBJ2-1,CASSSATGGSYNEQFF,TGTGCCAGCAGTTCCGCTACAGGGGGTTCCTACAATGAGCAGTTCTTC
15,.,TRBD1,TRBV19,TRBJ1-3,CASSIPGQGEDTIYF,TGTGCCAGTAGTATCCCCGGACAGGGAGAAGACACCATATATTTT
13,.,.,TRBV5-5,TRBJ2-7,CASSSALEWEQYF,TGTGCCAGCAGCTCCGCGTTAGAGTGGGAGCAGTACTTC
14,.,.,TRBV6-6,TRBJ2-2,CASSLGGNTGELFF,TGTGCCAGCAGCCTAGGGGGGAACACCGGGGAGCTGTTTTTT
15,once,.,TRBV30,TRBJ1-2,CAWSVSGRANYGYTF,TGTGCCTGGAGTGTATCTGGCAGGGCTAACTATGGCTACACCTTC
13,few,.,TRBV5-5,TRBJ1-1,CASSLISNTEAFF,TGTGCCAGCAGCTTGATATCGAACACTGAAGCTTTCTTT